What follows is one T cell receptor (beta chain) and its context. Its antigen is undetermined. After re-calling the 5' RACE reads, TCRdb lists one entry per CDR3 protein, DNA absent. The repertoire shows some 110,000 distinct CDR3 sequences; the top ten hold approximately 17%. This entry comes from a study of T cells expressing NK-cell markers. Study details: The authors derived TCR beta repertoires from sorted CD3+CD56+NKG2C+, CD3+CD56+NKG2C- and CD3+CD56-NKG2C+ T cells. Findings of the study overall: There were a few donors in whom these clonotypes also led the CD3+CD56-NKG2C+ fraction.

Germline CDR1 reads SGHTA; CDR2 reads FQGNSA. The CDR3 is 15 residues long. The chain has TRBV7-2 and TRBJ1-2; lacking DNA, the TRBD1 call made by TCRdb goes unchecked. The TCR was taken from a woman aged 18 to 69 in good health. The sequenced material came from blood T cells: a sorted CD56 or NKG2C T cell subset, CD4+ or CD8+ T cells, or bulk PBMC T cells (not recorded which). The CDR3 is CASSSTGLLRYGYTF.